This T cell receptor (beta chain) was identified during a study of cytotoxic CD8 clonotypes in ibrutinib-treated CLL. Study conclusions and caveats: Private clonotypes, not public ones, expanded at ibrutinib response. Baseline clonality was higher than in age-matched healthy donors and moved in step with circulating CD8+ T-cell counts.

CDR3 length equals 13 residues. Trimming pared 0 bases from V and 5 bases from J, leaving 9 bases between. The V gene's germline CDR1 is SGHNT and CDR2 YYREEE (reference sequence). A note on this clone: Its specificity is unknown.

Assay used: immunoSEQ multiplex PCR; TCRdb lists only in-frame clones, some missing. The sample shows approximately 35,000 clones, over 55% of them seen only once. This specimen was PBMCs, taken at disease progression, from a patient treated with ibrutinib. This receptor was obtained from a human donor with chronic lymphocytic leukemia. V and J are TRBV5-4 and TRBJ2-7, with D possibly matching TRBD2 (6 bases). DNA for the CDR3: TGTGCCAGCAGCTTGGGGCGGGAAAACGAGCAGTACTTC. It specifies CASSLGRENEQYF.